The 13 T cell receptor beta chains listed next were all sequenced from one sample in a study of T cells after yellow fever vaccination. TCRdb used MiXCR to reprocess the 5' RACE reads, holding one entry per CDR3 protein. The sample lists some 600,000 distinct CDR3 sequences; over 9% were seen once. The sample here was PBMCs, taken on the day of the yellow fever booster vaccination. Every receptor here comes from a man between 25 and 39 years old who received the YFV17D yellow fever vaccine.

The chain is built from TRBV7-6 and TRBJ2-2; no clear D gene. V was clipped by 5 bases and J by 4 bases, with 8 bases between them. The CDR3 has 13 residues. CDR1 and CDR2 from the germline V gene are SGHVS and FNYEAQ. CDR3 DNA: TGTGCCAGCAGCCCGAGACCCACCGGGGAGCTGTTTTTT. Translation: CASSPRPTGELFF.

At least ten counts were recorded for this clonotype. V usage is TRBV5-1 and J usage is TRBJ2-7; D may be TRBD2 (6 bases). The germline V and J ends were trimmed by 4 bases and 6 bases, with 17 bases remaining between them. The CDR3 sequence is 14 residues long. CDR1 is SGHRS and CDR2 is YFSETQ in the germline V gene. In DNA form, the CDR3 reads TGCGCCAGCAGCCCGCAGGAACCCGGGGGCGAGCAGTACTTC. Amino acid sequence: CASSPQEPGGEQYF.

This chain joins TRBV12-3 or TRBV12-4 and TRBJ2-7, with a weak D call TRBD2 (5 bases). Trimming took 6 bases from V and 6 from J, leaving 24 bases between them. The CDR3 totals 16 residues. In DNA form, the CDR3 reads TGTGCCAGCAGCAACCGCGGGCCTAGGGTATGGGGCGAGCAGTACTTC. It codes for CASSNRGPRVWGEQYF.

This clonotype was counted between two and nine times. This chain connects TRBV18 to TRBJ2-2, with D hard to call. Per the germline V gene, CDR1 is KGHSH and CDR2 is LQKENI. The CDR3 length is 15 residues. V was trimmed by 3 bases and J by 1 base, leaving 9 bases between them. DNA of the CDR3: TGTGCCAGCTCACCCAACCGACAGAACACCGGGGAGCTGTTTTTT. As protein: CASSPNRQNTGELFF.

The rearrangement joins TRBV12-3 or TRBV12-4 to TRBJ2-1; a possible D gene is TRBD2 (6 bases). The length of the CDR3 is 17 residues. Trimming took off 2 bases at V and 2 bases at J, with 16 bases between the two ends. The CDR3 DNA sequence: TGTGCCAGCAGTTTATCGTACGGGAGTATGGCCTACAATGAGCAGTTCTTC. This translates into CASSLSYGSMAYNEQFF.

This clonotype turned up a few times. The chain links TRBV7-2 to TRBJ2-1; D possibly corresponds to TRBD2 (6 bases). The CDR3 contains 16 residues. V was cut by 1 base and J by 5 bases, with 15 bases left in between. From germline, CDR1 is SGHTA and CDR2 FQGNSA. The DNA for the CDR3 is TGTGCCAGCAGCTTAGAGGCAGCGGAGGGAAACAATGAGCAGTTCTTC. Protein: CASSLEAAEGNNEQFF. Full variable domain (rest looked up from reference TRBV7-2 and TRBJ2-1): GAGVSQSPSNKVTEKGKDVELRCDPISGHTALYWYRQSLGQGLEFLIYFQGNSAPDKSGLPSDRFSAERTGGSVSTLTIQRTQQEDSAVYLCASSLEAAEGNNEQFFGPGTRLTVL.

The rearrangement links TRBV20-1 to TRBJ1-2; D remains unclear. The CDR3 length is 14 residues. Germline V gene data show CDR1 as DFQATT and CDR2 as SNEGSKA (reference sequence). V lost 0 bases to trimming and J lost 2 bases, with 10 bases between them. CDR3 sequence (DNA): TGCAGTGCTAGAGATCAAAACAGCAACTATGGCTACACCTTC. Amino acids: CSARDQNSNYGYTF.

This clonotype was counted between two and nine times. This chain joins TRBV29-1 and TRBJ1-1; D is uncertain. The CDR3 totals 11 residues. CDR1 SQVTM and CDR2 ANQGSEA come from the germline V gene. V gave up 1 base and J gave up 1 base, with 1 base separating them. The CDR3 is CSVEGNTEAFF. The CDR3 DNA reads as TGCAGCGTTGAAGGGAACACTGAAGCTTTCTTT.

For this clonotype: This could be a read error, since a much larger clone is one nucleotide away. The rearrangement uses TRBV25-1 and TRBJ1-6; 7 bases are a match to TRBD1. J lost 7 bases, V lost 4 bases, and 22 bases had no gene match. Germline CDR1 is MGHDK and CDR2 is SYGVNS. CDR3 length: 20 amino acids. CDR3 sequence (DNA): TGTGCCAGCAGTGGTACAGGGACAGCTGACCAATGGGTGAAAAATTCACCCCTCCACTTT. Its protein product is CASSGTGTADQWVKNSPLHF.

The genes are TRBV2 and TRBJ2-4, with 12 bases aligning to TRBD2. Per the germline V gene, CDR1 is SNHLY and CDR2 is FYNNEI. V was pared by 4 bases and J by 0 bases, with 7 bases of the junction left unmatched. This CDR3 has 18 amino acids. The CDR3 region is CASSGLAGGPRAKNIQYF. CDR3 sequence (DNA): TGTGCCAGCAGTGGGCTAGCGGGAGGGCCTAGAGCCAAAAACATTCAGTACTTC.

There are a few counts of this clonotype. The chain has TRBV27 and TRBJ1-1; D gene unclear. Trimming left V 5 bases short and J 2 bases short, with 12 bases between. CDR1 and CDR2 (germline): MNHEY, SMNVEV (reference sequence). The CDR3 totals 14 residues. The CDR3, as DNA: TGTGCCAGCAGTCTTAAGATGATAAACACTGAAGCTTTCTTT. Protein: CASSLKMINTEAFF.

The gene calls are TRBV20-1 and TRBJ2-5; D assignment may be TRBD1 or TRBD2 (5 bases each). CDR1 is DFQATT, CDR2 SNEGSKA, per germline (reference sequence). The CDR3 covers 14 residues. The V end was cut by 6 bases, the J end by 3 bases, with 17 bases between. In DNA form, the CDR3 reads TGCAGTGCCCAGCTGGGGCGGGCTGAAGAGACCCAGTACTTC. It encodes CSAQLGRAEETQYF.

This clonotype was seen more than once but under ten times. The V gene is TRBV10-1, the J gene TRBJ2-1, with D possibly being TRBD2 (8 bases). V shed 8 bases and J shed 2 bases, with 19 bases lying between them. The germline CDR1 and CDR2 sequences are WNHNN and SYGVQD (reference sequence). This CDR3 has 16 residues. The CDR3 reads CASPIFGRGPYNEQFF. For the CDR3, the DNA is TGCGCCAGCCCCATATTCGGGAGGGGGCCCTACAATGAGCAGTTCTTC.